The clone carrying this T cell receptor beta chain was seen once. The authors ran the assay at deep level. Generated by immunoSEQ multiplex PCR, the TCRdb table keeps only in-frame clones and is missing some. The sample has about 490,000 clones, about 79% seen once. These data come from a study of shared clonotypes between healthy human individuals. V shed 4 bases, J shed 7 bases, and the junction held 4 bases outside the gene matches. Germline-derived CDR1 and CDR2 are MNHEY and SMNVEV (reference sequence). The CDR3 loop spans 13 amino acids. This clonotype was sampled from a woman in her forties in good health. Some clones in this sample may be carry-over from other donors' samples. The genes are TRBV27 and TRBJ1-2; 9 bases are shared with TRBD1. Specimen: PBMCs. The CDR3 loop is CASSSQGARGYTF. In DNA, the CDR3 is TGTGCCAGCAGTTCACAGGGGGCCCGTGGCTACACCTTC.